The 12 T cell receptor beta chains below were found in one sample sequenced in a study of memory CD4+ T cells and cytomegalovirus serostatus. The sort gate was single viable CD3+CD4+CD8-CD45RO+ cells for memory CD4+ T cells. Clones were read by immunoSEQ multiplex PCR, and TCRdb kept only the in-frame ones, dropping some. This sample yields under 100,000 clones, of which approximately 80% are seen a single time; about 0.72% belongs to the top ten. Specimen: memory CD4+ T cells from blood. The receptors were gathered from an adult in good health and CMV-seronegative.

V gene TRBV18 combines with J gene TRBJ1-1; D possibly corresponds to TRBD1 (6 bases). Trimming cost V 6 bases and J 6 bases, with 11 bases left between them. Germline V CDR1 and CDR2: KGHSH, LQKENI. CDR3 length equals 12 residues. The CDR3 reads CASSQGLSEAFF. CDR3 sequence (DNA): TGTGCCAGCTCTCAGGGGTTATCTGAAGCTTTCTTT. The full variable domain, in which reference TRBV18 and TRBJ1-1 provide the parts outside the CDR3, is NAGVMQNPRHLVRRRGQEARLRCSPMKGHSHVYWYRQLPEEGLKFMVYLQKENIIDESGMPKERFSAEFPKEGPSILRIQQVVRGDSAAYFCASSQGLSEAFFGQGTRLTVV.

This clone was recorded a few times. The rearrangement uses TRBV6-6 and TRBJ1-1; D not resolved. This CDR3 spans 13 amino acids. Germline-derived CDR1 and CDR2 are MNHNY and SVGAGI (reference sequence). With 6 bases removed from V and 4 bases from J, the gap between germline ends came to 12 bases. The CDR3 loop is CASSRRQSTEAFF. CDR3 coding DNA: TGTGCCAGCAGCCGCCGGCAAAGCACTGAAGCTTTCTTT.

This clone turned up a few times. This chain uses TRBV5-6 with TRBJ1-3, with a weak D call TRBD1 (5 bases). CDR1 is SGHDT, CDR2 YYEEEE, per germline. There are 16 residues in the CDR3. V was shortened by 0 bases and J by 1 base, with 11 bases between the two germline ends. The chain's CDR3 is CASSLERGVSGNTIYF. The CDR3 nucleotides read TGTGCCAGCAGCTTGGAGCGGGGGGTATCTGGAAACACCATATATTTT.

Remarks on this clone: Sequence at one end of the junction differs from germline and may be a read error. V usage is TRBV7-7 and J usage is TRBJ1-4, with 8 bases fitting TRBD1. From germline, CDR1 is SSHAT and CDR2 FNYEAQ (reference sequence). The CDR3 loop spans 15 amino acids. This CDR3 is CASSQRAGGDEKLFF. The CDR3 nucleotides are TGTGCTAGCAGCCAAAGGGCAGGGGGCGATGAAAAACTGTTTTTT.

V usage is TRBV6-5 and J usage is TRBJ1-5; D call uncertain. CDR1 and CDR2 from the germline V gene are MNHEY and SVGAGI. This CDR3 has 15 residues. Between the trimmed V and J ends, which lost 0 bases and 5 bases, there was a span of 11 bases. DNA of the CDR3: TGTGCCAGCAGTTACTCTTCAGTACCGCATCAGCCCCAGCATTTT. This gives the protein CASSYSSVPHQPQHF.

Note on this clone: The sample has other DNA sequences that encode this CDR3 too. The chain employs TRBV19 and TRBJ1-2; 10 nucleotides agree with TRBD1. Looked up from germline, CDR1 is LNHDA and CDR2 is SQIVND (reference sequence). V trimming: 3 bases; J trimming: 4 bases; junction bases outside the gene matches: 2. There are 14 residues in the CDR3. The CDR3 loop is CASSIGQGGYGYTF. CDR3 in DNA: TGTGCCAGTAGTATCGGACAGGGGGGCTATGGCTACACCTTC. Full variable domain (remainder filled in from reference TRBV19 and TRBJ1-2): DGGITQSPKYLFRKEGQNVTLSCEQNLNHDAMYWYRQDPGQGLRLIYYSQIVNDFQKGDIAEGYSVSREKKESFPLTVTSAQKNPTAFYLCASSIGQGGYGYTFGSGTRLTVV.

V is TRBV6-5 and J is TRBJ2-7, with 8 bases matching TRBD1. This CDR3 is built from 14 residues. J gave up 7 bases and V 7 bases, and 12 bases lay outside the gene matches. Germline assignment: CDR1 MNHEY and CDR2 SVGAGI. CDR3 residues: CASTRRQGIREQYF. The CDR3 coding sequence is TGTGCCAGCACCAGAAGACAGGGGATACGGGAGCAGTACTTC.

This sequence joins TRBV18 and TRBJ1-2; 9 positions match TRBD1. There are 12 residues in the CDR3. J lost 8 bases, V lost 4 bases, and 2 bases had no gene match. Germline V gene lookup returns CDR1 KGHSH and CDR2 LQKENI. DNA of the CDR3: TGTGCCAGCTCACTAACAGGGGGCGGCTACACCTTC. As protein: CASSLTGGGYTF.

The V call is TRBV30, the J call TRBJ2-1; 12 nucleotides match TRBD2. The V segment lost 4 bases and the J segment 7 bases; nucleotides outside the gene matches: 8. Germline values: CDR1 GTSNPN, CDR2 SVGIG (reference sequence). The CDR3 is 15 amino acids. CDR3 region: CAWTTGLAGLNEQFF. CDR3 sequence (DNA): TGTGCCTGGACAACGGGACTAGCGGGTTTGAATGAGCAGTTCTTC.

The V and J genes are TRBV9 and TRBJ1-6; TRBD1 might be the D (6 bases). The germline V gene has CDR1 SGDLS and CDR2 YYNGEE. The CDR3 length is 14 residues. V dropped 2 bases and J dropped 7 bases, with 10 bases sitting between them. Here the CDR3 reads CASSVMGGNSPLHF. The CDR3 nucleotides read TGTGCCAGCAGCGTTATGGGGGGCAATTCACCCCTCCACTTT.

V usage is TRBV27 and J usage is TRBJ2-5, with D tentatively TRBD2 (6 bases). Germline V gene sequence: CDR1 MNHEY, CDR2 SMNVEV (reference sequence). The CDR3 totals 16 residues. V dropped 5 bases and J dropped 7 bases, with 23 bases sitting between them. The CDR3 DNA is TGTGCCAGCAGTCAAATGAACGGCGGGACCCAGGGGACCCAGTACTTC. It specifies CASSQMNGGTQGTQYF.

The chain carries TRBV28 and TRBJ1-1; perhaps TRBD1 as D (5 bases). The germline V and J ends were trimmed by 3 bases and 5 bases, with 10 bases remaining between them. Germline CDR1 is MDHEN and CDR2 is SYDVKM. The CDR3 runs to 13 residues. CDR3 residues: CASSFDRTTEAFF. In nucleotides, the CDR3 is TGTGCCAGCAGTTTTGATAGGACAACTGAAGCTTTCTTT.